This entry is about one T cell receptor beta chain. What it recognizes is unknown. The sample belongs to a study of CD8 T cells in Susac syndrome. The length of the CDR3 is 15 residues. CDR1 GTSNPN and CDR2 SVGIG come from the germline V gene (reference sequence). V lost 3 bases and J 4 bases, leaving 18 bases between the germline ends. TCR beta sequences were obtained from blood CD8+ and CD4+ T cells. Both CD4+ and CD8+ T cells were negatively isolated, and TEMRA cells underwent FACS enrichment. Notes on the study in general: As acknowledged by the study, its TCR sequencing and HLA analysis included a relatively small number of individuals.

Reverse transcription of 0.5 to 1 ug RNA was performed with random hexamers. Amplification of TCR beta CDR3 was carried out by immunoSEQ multiplex PCR, which covered 54 Vbeta and 13 Jbeta segments. Via MiXCR, TCRdb re-called the immunoSEQ multiplex PCR reads, giving one row per CDR3 protein. Among 140,000 or so distinct CDR3 sequences listed, approximately 93% were seen once. The sequencing sample was made of CD4+ T cells from PBMCs. This rearrangement joins TRBV30 to TRBJ1-2; D is perhaps TRBD1 (6 bases). The sequence derives from a human donor in good health. The CDR3 reads CAWRLTGGGTYGYTF. The CDR3, as DNA: TGTGCCTGGAGACTGACGGGGGGCGGAACCTATGGCTACACCTTC.